The 13 T cell receptor beta chains below come from one sample, sequenced in a study of PD-1 blockade in classical Hodgkin lymphoma. The time point here: cycle 4 day 1 (C4D1), after six to seven weeks of nivolumab. Each and every patient relapsed after autologous stem cell transplantation, and patients got differing brentuximab vedotin exposure. Magnetic depletion of unwanted cells isolated CD4+ T cells from thawed PBMCs. The assay was immunoSEQ multiplex PCR, and TCRdb's table has in-frame clones only and misses some. The table includes over 10,000 clones, around nine tenths detected once. Source: CD4+ T cells from blood, taken before the fourth cycle of nivolumab. Receptors originate from a human donor with classical Hodgkin lymphoma.

This clone was seen only a few times. The chain couples TRBV6-5 to TRBJ1-2, with 8 bases lining up with TRBD1. The germline V gene encodes CDR1 MNHEY and CDR2 SVGAGI. The CDR3 loop spans 13 amino acids. J gave up 6 bases and V 7 bases, and 7 bases lay outside the gene matches. The CDR3 bases are TGTGCCAGCACCAGGACAGGGTTTGATGGCTACACCTTC. Residues: CASTRTGFDGYTF.

The V call is TRBV5-1, the J call TRBJ2-1; 11 positions match TRBD2. The CDR3 is 15 residues long. V dropped 3 bases and J dropped 5; count of bases not matched to a gene: 4. Germline CDR1 SGHRS, CDR2 YFSETQ. In DNA, the CDR3 is TGCGCCAGCAGCTCCATGGGACTAGCGGACAATGAGCAGTTCTTC. The encoded protein is CASSSMGLADNEQFF.

This chain connects TRBV6-6 to TRBJ2-7; TRBD1 is a possible D gene (5 bases). CDR1 MNHNY and CDR2 SVGAGI come from the germline V gene (reference sequence). The CDR3 sequence is 14 residues long. Trimming pared 0 bases from V and 0 bases from J, leaving 6 bases between. CDR3 nucleotide sequence: TGTGCCAGCAGTTACTCAGGGGTCTCCTACGAGCAGTACTTC. This encodes CASSYSGVSYEQYF.

The chain carries TRBV7-9 and TRBJ1-1; possibly TRBD1 for D (6 bases). V dropped 7 bases and J dropped 5 bases, with 14 bases sitting between them. From germline, CDR1 is SEHNR and CDR2 FQNEAQ (reference sequence). The CDR3 runs 13 residues. The DNA for the CDR3 is TGTGCCAGCAACCCCGGGGGGCGGACTGAAGCTTTCTTT. Amino acids: CASNPGGRTEAFF.

This sequence joins TRBV5-8 and TRBJ2-5; 11 bases match TRBD2. Trimming at V came to 4 bases and at J to 1 base, leaving 9 bases not matched to a gene. This CDR3 spans 17 amino acids. The germline V gene has CDR1 SGHTS and CDR2 YDEGEE. The CDR3 sequence is CASSPGHLAGGQETQYF. The CDR3, as DNA: TGTGCCAGCAGCCCCGGCCATCTAGCGGGGGGCCAAGAGACCCAGTACTTC.

The chain combines TRBV5-1 with TRBJ2-7; 12 nucleotides match TRBD2. The length of the CDR3 is 16 residues. Losses at the gene ends were 3 bases for V and 0 bases for J; bases not matched to a gene: 4. From germline, CDR1 is SGHRS and CDR2 YFSETQ. CDR3 protein: CASSSRTSGVSYEQYF. DNA for the CDR3: TGCGCCAGCAGCTCCCGGACTAGCGGGGTCTCCTACGAGCAGTACTTC. Full variable domain (remainder filled in from reference TRBV5-1 and TRBJ2-7): KAGVTQTPRYLIKTRGQQVTLSCSPISGHRSVSWYQQTPGQGLQFLFEYFSETQRNKGNFPGRFSGRQFSNSRSEMNVSTLELGDSALYLCASSSRTSGVSYEQYFGPGTRLTVT.

The chain carries TRBV9 and TRBJ2-1; 7 nucleotides agree with TRBD1. Looked up from germline, CDR1 is SGDLS and CDR2 is YYNGEE. Trimming removed 0 bases from V and 7 bases from J; junction bases left unmatched: 10. The CDR3 spans 16 residues. The CDR3 is CASSVASTGRYNEQFF. The CDR3 nucleotides read TGTGCCAGCAGCGTAGCCTCGACAGGGAGATATAATGAGCAGTTCTTC.

Comment on this clone: This same CDR3 is encoded by further DNA sequences in the sample. The J gene is TRBJ2-3, the V gene TRBV18, with D possibly TRBD2 on 6 matching bases. From germline, CDR1 is KGHSH and CDR2 LQKENI. Trimming took 3 bases from V and 3 from J, leaving 10 bases between them. The CDR3 is 14 amino acids. The DNA of the CDR3 is TGTGCCAGCTCACCTACGGGGGAAACAGATACGCAGTATTTT. Amino acids: CASSPTGETDTQYF. The full variable domain, with the rest looked up from reference TRBV18 and TRBJ2-3, is NAGVMQNPRHLVRRRGQEARLRCSPMKGHSHVYWYRQLPEEGLKFMVYLQKENIIDESGMPKERFSAEFPKEGPSILRIQQVVRGDSAAYFCASSPTGETDTQYFGPGTRLTVL.

V usage is TRBV11-3 and J usage is TRBJ2-1; 9 bases are a match to TRBD1. Per the germline V gene, CDR1 is SGHNT and CDR2 is YENEEA. This CDR3 spans 17 amino acids. V lost 1 base to trimming and J lost 0 bases; unmatched junction nucleotides: 4. The CDR3 here is CASSLGGQGASYNEQFF. DNA of the CDR3: TGTGCCAGCAGCTTAGGGGGACAGGGAGCCTCCTACAATGAGCAGTTCTTC.

This chain joins TRBV7-2 and TRBJ2-3, with TRBD2 identical over 15 bases. CDR3 length: 18 residues. Germline V gene lookup returns CDR1 SGHTA and CDR2 FQGNSA. With 3 bases clipped from V and 0 bases from J, the junction kept 4 bases outside the gene matches. CDR3 sequence: CASSLKGLAGGSTDTQYF. The CDR3 DNA follows: TGTGCCAGCAGCTTGAAAGGACTAGCGGGGGGGAGCACAGATACGCAGTATTTT. Variable domain in full (rest from reference TRBV7-2 and TRBJ2-3): GAGVSQSPSNKVTEKGKDVELRCDPISGHTALYWYRQSLGQGLEFLIYFQGNSAPDKSGLPSDRFSAERTGGSVSTLTIQRTQQEDSAVYLCASSLKGLAGGSTDTQYFGPGTRLTVL.

The chain employs TRBV5-6 and TRBJ2-7; TRBD2 is a possible D gene (6 bases). Trimming removed 3 bases at V and 7 bases at J, with 11 bases between. The CDR3 contains 12 residues. Germline CDR1 and CDR2: SGHDT and YYEEEE. The CDR3 DNA reads as TGTGCCAGCAGCTCCGGGACTCGGGAGCAGTACTTC. Its translation is CASSSGTREQYF.

The chain joins TRBV6-1 to TRBJ2-3, with D maybe TRBD2 (6 bases). Germline V CDR1 and CDR2: MNHNS, SASEGT. Trimming left V 8 bases short and J 0 bases short, with 15 bases between. There are 15 residues in the CDR3. CDR3 in DNA: TGTGCCAGCTCGAGTCAGCGGGTTAGCACAGATACGCAGTATTTT. This translates into CASSSQRVSTDTQYF.

The genes are TRBV7-3 and TRBJ1-1; D possibly corresponds to TRBD1 (5 bases). CDR3 length equals 16 residues. V lost 1 base to trimming and J lost 0 bases, with 12 bases between them. The germline V gene encodes CDR1 SGHTA and CDR2 FQGTGA. The CDR3, as DNA: TGTGCCAGCAGCTTAATGGGAGGGGCTCTGAACACTGAAGCTTTCTTT. This translates into CASSLMGGALNTEAFF.